These 6 T cell receptor beta chains came from one sample sequenced in a study of Japanese encephalitis immunity and Zika vaccine responses. From the 5' RACE reads, TCRdb called clonotypes with MiXCR, one entry per CDR3 protein. Of approximately 600 distinct CDR3 sequences listed, 3% to 4.5% are singletons. CFSE-labeled PBMCs were cultured 6 to 7 days with peptide pools, each at about 1.1 ug/mL. The sort collected unfixed, live, CD56-CD19-CD16-CD3+CD4+ CFSE-low proliferating CD4 T cells. The sample was antigen-activated CD4+ T cells from blood, cultured, taken during a Zika inactivated vaccine study. These receptors were taken from an adult woman who received an inactivated Zika virus vaccine.

In its sample, this clonotype is hyperexpanded. CDR3 in DNA: TGTGCCAGCAGCCAAGCAGCCAATTACCCCTACGAGCAGTACTTC. The encoded protein is CASSQAANYPYEQYF. The V and J genes are TRBV11-2 and TRBJ2-7; no firm D call. Trimming pared 5 bases from V and 2 bases from J, leaving 16 bases between. Germline assignment: CDR1 SGHAT and CDR2 FQNNGV. This CDR3 comprises 15 residues.

This clonotype occurred a few times. Because it lacks the conserved phenylalanine or tryptophan at the end, this CDR3 is likely a read error. The limits of the CDR3 on the DNA are not certain, so only TCRdb's listed CDR3 is given. V and J are TRBV29-1 and TRBJ2-2; the tabulated D call, TRBD2, remains unverified against the DNA. Germline V lookup: CDR1 SQVTM, CDR2 ANQGSEA. Including both end residues, the CDR3 is 15 amino acids long. The CDR3 sequence: CSVGKSGSGTGELCV.

This clonotype is medium-sized by share. V is TRBV19 and J is TRBJ1-4, with no clear D. The germline V and J ends were trimmed by 2 bases and 0 bases, with 4 bases remaining between them. The germline gives CDR1 LNHDA, CDR2 SQIVND (reference sequence). CDR3 length equals 14 residues. The CDR3 spells CASSIRATNEKLFF. CDR3 DNA sequence: TGTGCCAGTAGTATACGAGCAACTAATGAAAAACTGTTTTTT.

By frequency in the sample, this clonotype is medium-sized. The chain combines TRBV6-1 with TRBJ2-2; TRBD1 matches at 10 bases. CDR1 is MNHNS, CDR2 SASEGT, per germline. The CDR3 is made up of 16 amino acids. Losses at the gene ends were 5 bases for V and 7 bases for J; bases not matched to a gene: 10. CDR3 sequence (DNA): TGTGCCAGCAGTAAAAAAGGACAGGGGGGCATCGGGGAGCTGTTTTTT. Amino acids: CASSKKGQGGIGELFF.

By frequency in the sample, this clonotype is medium-sized. The V gene is TRBV29-1, the J gene TRBJ2-2; 8 nucleotides match TRBD2. CDR3 length equals 15 residues. With 4 bases clipped from V and 5 bases from J, the junction kept 9 bases outside the gene matches. The V gene's germline CDR1 is SQVTM and CDR2 ANQGSEA. This CDR3 is CSVGKSGSGTGELFF. CDR3 DNA: TGCAGCGTTGGCAAAAGCGGGAGTGGGACCGGGGAGCTGTTTTTT.

This clonotype is medium-sized. The genes are TRBV12-3 or TRBV12-4 and TRBJ1-4, with a weak D call TRBD1 (5 bases). The V end was cut by 5 bases, the J end by 5 bases, with 15 bases between. The CDR3 loop spans 15 amino acids. For the CDR3, the DNA is TGTGCCAGCAGTCTTCTATTCCGGGACAATGAAAAACTGTTTTTT. Translating gives CASSLLFRDNEKLFF.